Described below is a single TCR beta chain sequence and its context. The sample originates from a study of T cells after yellow fever vaccination. TCRdb itself ran the 5' RACE reads through MiXCR, one entry per CDR3 protein. The sample has around 300,000 distinct CDR3 sequences, 10% to 15% seen once. The CDR3 runs to 12 residues. Germline lookup yields CDR1 DFQATT and CDR2 SNEGSKA (reference sequence). The germline V and J ends were trimmed by 8 bases and 3 bases, with 10 bases remaining between them. The TCR sequence derives from a man aged 30 to 39 who received the YFV17D yellow fever vaccine. Specimen: CD4+ T cells sorted from PBMCs, collected 45 days after the yellow fever booster vaccination. V is TRBV20-1 and J is TRBJ1-4; weak D call: TRBD1 (5 bases). The CDR3: CSLLGANEKLFF. CDR3 DNA: TGCAGTCTTTTGGGGGCTAATGAAAAACTGTTTTTT.